This T cell receptor beta chain was observed in a study of blood T cell repertoires in COVID-19. V was pared by 3 bases and J by 0 bases, with 12 bases between. There are 15 residues in the CDR3. CDR1 is LNHDA, CDR2 SQIVND, per germline (reference sequence). Clones were sequenced by immunoSEQ multiplex PCR, and TCRdb holds only the in-frame ones, with some missing. This sample yields some 140,000 clones, of which about 78% are seen a single time; roughly 9.7% belongs to the top ten. The sequenced sample was peripheral blood. This receptor was obtained from a man in his 60s who had recovered from COVID-19. This chain links TRBV19 with TRBJ2-7; perhaps TRBD2 as D (6 bases). The CDR3 coding sequence is TGTGCCAGTAGTATTAGCGGAGTGAGCTCCTACGAGCAGTACTTC. Protein product: CASSISGVSSYEQYF.